These 23 T cell receptor beta chains were sequenced from one sample in a study of radiation and T cells in renal cell carcinoma. Profiled with immunoSEQ multiplex PCR; TCRdb holds only in-frame clones, not every one. This sample has roughly 92,000 clones, with around 84% found just once. Specified time point: blood 4 weeks post-SBRT, at nephrectomy. Indicated treatment: 15 Gy SBRT to primary tumor, nephrectomy 4 weeks later. This specimen was blood, taken from a patient whose treatment included radiotherapy and nephrectomy. The receptors derive from a man between 60 and 75 years old with renal cell carcinoma.

The V and J genes are TRBV6-1 and TRBJ1-5; D is unresolved. Germline lookup yields CDR1 MNHNS and CDR2 SASEGT. The CDR3 extends over 13 amino acids. The V end lost 2 bases, the J end lost 2 bases, and 4 bases lay between the germline ends. CDR3 protein: CASSEYRNQPQHF. The CDR3 DNA follows: TGTGCCAGCAGTGAATATCGCAATCAGCCCCAGCATTTT.

The CDR3 protein is CASSVLAGEQETQYF. CDR3 bases: TGTGCCAGCAGCGTACTAGCGGGGGAGCAAGAGACCCAGTACTTC. This chain uses TRBV7-2 with TRBJ2-5; 11 bases are shared with TRBD2. In germline, CDR1 is SGHTA, CDR2 FQGNSA. The CDR3 length is 15 residues. V lost 5 bases, J lost 2 bases, and 4 bases stayed unmatched.

This clone was counted many times. The chain combines TRBV13 with TRBJ1-1; D gene uncertain. The CDR3 contains 18 residues. The germline V gene encodes CDR1 PRHDT and CDR2 FYEKMQ (reference sequence). Trimming removed 0 bases at V and 6 bases at J, with 23 bases between. The CDR3 nucleotides are TGTGCCAGCAGCTTAGGCCTTGGGGTGGGTTATAGATTCTCTGAAGCTTTCTTT. Protein product: CASSLGLGVGYRFSEAFF.

CDR3 DNA: TGTGCCAGCAGAGAACACGCGAACACCGGGGAGCTGTTTTTT. This translates into CASREHANTGELFF. The V and J genes are TRBV2 and TRBJ2-2, with unresolved D. Germline values: CDR1 SNHLY, CDR2 FYNNEI. CDR3 length: 14 residues. V was pared by 6 bases and J by 0 bases, with 8 bases between.

The chain couples TRBV5-1 to TRBJ2-1; perhaps TRBD2 as D (5 bases). V was pared by 1 base and J by 5 bases, with 7 bases between. The CDR3 loop spans 13 amino acids. Germline V lookup: CDR1 SGHRS, CDR2 YFSETQ. CDR3 nucleotide sequence: TGCGCCAGCAGCTTGCAGCGGAACAATGAGCAGTTCTTC. Protein product: CASSLQRNNEQFF.

The chain is built from TRBV10-1 and TRBJ1-1; no clear D. Germline-derived CDR1 and CDR2 are WNHNN and SYGVQD (reference sequence). The germline V and J ends were trimmed by 2 bases and 6 bases, with 10 bases remaining between them. This CDR3 spans 13 amino acids. The CDR3 bases are TGCGCCAGCAGTGAGGACCAACTGGCTGAAGCTTTCTTT. Encoded protein: CASSEDQLAEAFF.

A single count supports this clone. In nucleotides, the CDR3 is TGCGCCAGCAGCCCCCGGGACAGCAACAATCAGCCCCAGCATTTT. Encoded protein: CASSPRDSNNQPQHF. The chain joins TRBV4-1 to TRBJ1-5; 7 positions agree with TRBD1. Looked up from germline, CDR1 is MGHRA and CDR2 is YSYEKL. The CDR3 totals 15 residues. J gave up 3 bases and V 4 bases, and 6 bases lay outside the gene matches.

The gene calls are TRBV13 and TRBJ1-1, with D unclear. The V and J ends lost 5 bases and 4 bases respectively, with 11 bases between them. CDR1 is PRHDT, CDR2 FYEKMQ, per germline (reference sequence). The CDR3 has 13 residues. Written as DNA, the CDR3 is TGTGCCAGCAGCCTCCGAATCGTCACTGAAGCTTTCTTT. Its translation is CASSLRIVTEAFF.

This clone was picked up a small number of times. The chain employs TRBV30 and TRBJ1-5; D perhaps matches TRBD1 (5 bases). The CDR3 extends over 17 amino acids. CDR1 is GTSNPN, CDR2 SVGIG, per germline (reference sequence). V lost 0 bases, J lost 7 bases, and 22 bases lay in between. CDR3 sequence: CAWSVGLGLQGGQPQHF. The CDR3 coding sequence is TGTGCCTGGAGTGTAGGTCTTGGGTTGCAGGGCGGGCAGCCCCAGCATTTT.

V gene TRBV7-2 combines with J gene TRBJ1-2, with 9 bases that match TRBD1. The trim removed 5 bases at V and 4 bases at J, leaving 8 bases unmatched. Germline V gives CDR1 SGHTA, CDR2 FQGNSA. The CDR3 runs 15 residues. CDR3 residues: CASSRPGQGLYGYTF. CDR3 bases: TGTGCCAGCAGCCGTCCGGGACAGGGCCTCTATGGCTACACCTTC.

This sequence joins TRBV10-3 and TRBJ2-7, with TRBD2 identical over 12 bases. The V gene's germline CDR1 is ENHRY and CDR2 SYGVKD. V was pared by 4 bases and J by 0 bases, with 4 bases of the junction left unmatched. CDR3 length equals 16 residues. DNA of the CDR3: TGTGCCATCAGTGGACGACTAGCGGGAGACTCCTACGAGCAGTACTTC. Protein sequence: CAISGRLAGDSYEQYF.

This rearrangement joins TRBV28 to TRBJ1-1; the D is unclear. Germline V gives CDR1 MDHEN, CDR2 SYDVKM. Deletions cut 5 bases from V and 5 bases from J, with 18 bases between. This CDR3 has 15 amino acids. In DNA form, the CDR3 reads TGTGCCAGCAGTCCCATTGGGGATGACGTGACTGAAGCTTTCTTT. Translated, it gives CASSPIGDDVTEAFF.

In its sample, this clone was seen once. An end of the junction does not agree with germline; a read error may underlie this. The rearrangement joins TRBV7-6 to TRBJ2-7, with D perhaps matching TRBD1 (6 bases). Germline V CDR1 and CDR2: SGHVS, FNYEAQ. This CDR3 has 14 residues. DNA for the CDR3: TGTGCCAGCAGTTTAGGGGGTTGGGGGTACGAGCAGTACTTC. Amino acids: CASSLGGWGYEQYF. The variable domain in full, completed from reference TRBV7-6 and TRBJ2-7, reads GAGVSQSPRYKVTKRGQDVALRCDPISGHVSLYWYRQALGQGPEFLTYFNYEAQQDKSGLPNDRFSAERPEGSISTLTIQRTEQRDSAMYRCASSLGGWGYEQYFGPGTRLTVT.

The chain is built from TRBV28 and TRBJ1-1, with D perhaps TRBD1 (5 bases). Germline assignment: CDR1 MDHEN and CDR2 SYDVKM. V lost 2 bases and J 1 base, leaving 17 bases between the germline ends. The CDR3 length is 17 residues. CDR3 DNA sequence: TGTGCCAGCAGTTTAGGGTTAAGGGGATCTACGAACACTGAAGCTTTCTTT. It codes for CASSLGLRGSTNTEAFF.

This clone was seen more than once but under ten times. The chain employs TRBV9 and TRBJ1-3; D is unresolved. The germline V and J ends were trimmed by 4 bases and 1 base, with 12 bases remaining between them. Germline values: CDR1 SGDLS, CDR2 YYNGEE. The CDR3 runs to 15 residues. In DNA form, the CDR3 reads TGTGCCAGCAGCCCCGGACTTGGATCTGGAAACACCATATATTTT. Translated, it gives CASSPGLGSGNTIYF.

The V call is TRBV14, the J call TRBJ2-2; TRBD2 matches at 13 bases. The germline V gene has CDR1 SGHDN and CDR2 FVKESK. The length of the CDR3 is 17 residues. V shed 3 bases and J 4 bases; nucleotides not matched to a gene: 5. Written as DNA, the CDR3 is TGTGCCAGCAGCCATATGGGGACTAGCGGGGCCACCGGGGAGCTGTTTTTT. Its translation: CASSHMGTSGATGELFF.

This chain uses TRBV14 with TRBJ1-2; 7 bases match TRBD1. V shed 0 bases, J shed 4 bases, and the junction held 5 bases outside the gene matches. Germline lookup yields CDR1 SGHDN and CDR2 FVKESK. The CDR3 consists of 15 residues. CDR3 region: CASSQELTGAYGYTF. CDR3 DNA: TGTGCCAGCAGCCAAGAACTAACAGGGGCCTATGGCTACACCTTC.

The chain couples TRBV5-1 to TRBJ2-3, with D perhaps assigned TRBD1 or TRBD2 (6 bases each). Germline CDR1 SGHRS, CDR2 YFSETQ. This CDR3 contains 15 residues. Trimming removed 3 bases from V and 5 bases from J, with 16 bases in between. The CDR3 sequence is CASSWRGEGGDTQYF. CDR3 DNA sequence: TGCGCCAGCAGCTGGAGGGGGGAAGGTGGAGATACGCAGTATTTT.

The CDR3 DNA is TGTGCCAGCAGCCCCAGACAGGGGGTCGATCAGCCCCAGCATTTT. This codes for CASSPRQGVDQPQHF. The V call is TRBV7-8, the J call TRBJ1-5, with 9 bases fitting TRBD1. Per the germline V gene, CDR1 is SGHVS and CDR2 is FQNEAQ. CDR3 length equals 15 residues. Germline trimming cut 5 bases from V and 5 bases from J; bases unmatched to any gene: 7.

This clone is medium-sized in the sample. Other DNA sequences of this sample code for an identical CDR3. The V gene is TRBV28, the J gene TRBJ1-4; TRBD1 aligns across 8 bases. Per the germline V gene, CDR1 is MDHEN and CDR2 is SYDVKM. The length of the CDR3 is 17 residues. Trimming took 6 bases from V and 4 from J; bases not matched to a gene: 13. In DNA, the CDR3 is TGTGCCAGCAGACCGACAGGGGAGGGGCGGAGTAATGAAAAACTGTTTTTT. Its translation: CASRPTGEGRSNEKLFF.

The rearrangement links TRBV11-2 to TRBJ2-5; tentatively, D is TRBD1 (6 bases). Germline V CDR1 and CDR2: SGHAT, FQNNGV. The germline V and J ends were trimmed by 1 base and 0 bases, with 6 bases remaining between them. This CDR3 is 14 amino acids long. The CDR3 bases are TGTGCCAGCAGCTTAGGACAGGACCAAGAGACCCAGTACTTC. This codes for CASSLGQDQETQYF.

V and J are TRBV18 and TRBJ2-7; TRBD1 or TRBD2 may be the D gene (6 bases each). CDR1 is KGHSH and CDR2 is LQKENI in the germline V gene. The CDR3 runs 18 residues. V was cut by 6 bases and J by 3 bases, with 27 bases left in between. The CDR3 DNA is TGTGCCAGCTCTCTCCAGACGGGCGGCGCGGGACAAATCTACGAGCAGTACTTC. Residues: CASSLQTGGAGQIYEQYF.

This chain uses TRBV6-5 with TRBJ2-7, with TRBD1 identical over 7 bases. The length of the CDR3 is 12 residues. Germline-derived CDR1 and CDR2 are MNHEY and SVGAGI. The V and J ends lost 6 bases and 6 bases, in that order; junction bases with no gene match: 5. CDR3 loop: CASRETGAEQYF. The DNA for the CDR3 is TGTGCCAGCAGGGAAACAGGGGCCGAGCAGTACTTC.